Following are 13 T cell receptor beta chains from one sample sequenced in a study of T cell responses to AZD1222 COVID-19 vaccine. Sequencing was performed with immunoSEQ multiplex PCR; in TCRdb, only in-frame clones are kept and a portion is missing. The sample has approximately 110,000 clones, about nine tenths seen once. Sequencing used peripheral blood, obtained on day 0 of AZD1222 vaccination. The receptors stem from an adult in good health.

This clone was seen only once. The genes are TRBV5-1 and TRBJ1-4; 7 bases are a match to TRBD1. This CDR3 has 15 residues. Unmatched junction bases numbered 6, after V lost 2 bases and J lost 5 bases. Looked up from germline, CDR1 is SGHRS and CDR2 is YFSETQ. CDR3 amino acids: CASSLYGTANEKLFF. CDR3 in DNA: TGCGCCAGCAGCTTATATGGGACAGCGAATGAAAAACTGTTTTTT.

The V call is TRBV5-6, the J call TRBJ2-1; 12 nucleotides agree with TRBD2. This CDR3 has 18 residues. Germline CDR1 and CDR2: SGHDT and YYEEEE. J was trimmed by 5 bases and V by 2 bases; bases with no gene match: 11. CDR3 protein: CASSFRGLAGGPDNEQFF. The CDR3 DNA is TGTGCCAGCAGCTTCCGGGGCCTAGCGGGAGGGCCGGACAATGAGCAGTTCTTC.

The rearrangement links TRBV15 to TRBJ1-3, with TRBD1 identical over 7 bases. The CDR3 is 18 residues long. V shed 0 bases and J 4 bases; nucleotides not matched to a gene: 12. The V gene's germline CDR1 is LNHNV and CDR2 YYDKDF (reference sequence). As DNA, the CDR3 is TGTGCCACCAGCAGAGATCGGGCACGACAGGGACAAGGAAACACCATATATTTT. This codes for CATSRDRARQGQGNTIYF.

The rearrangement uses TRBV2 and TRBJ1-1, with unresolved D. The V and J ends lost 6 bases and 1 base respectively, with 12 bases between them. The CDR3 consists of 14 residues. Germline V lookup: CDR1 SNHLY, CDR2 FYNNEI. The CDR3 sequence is CASRVRSKNTEAFF. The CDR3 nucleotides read TGTGCCAGCAGAGTCAGGAGCAAGAACACTGAAGCTTTCTTT.

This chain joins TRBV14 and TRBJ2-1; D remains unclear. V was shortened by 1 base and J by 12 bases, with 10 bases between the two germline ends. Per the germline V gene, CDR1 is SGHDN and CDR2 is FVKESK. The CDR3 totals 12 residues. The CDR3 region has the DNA TGTGCCAGCAGCCAAGTTACGGATAGGCAGTTCTTC. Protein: CASSQVTDRQFF.

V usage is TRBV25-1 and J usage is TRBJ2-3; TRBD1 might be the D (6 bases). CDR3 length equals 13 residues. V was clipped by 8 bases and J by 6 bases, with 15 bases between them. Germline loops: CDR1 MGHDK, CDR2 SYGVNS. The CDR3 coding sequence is TGTGCCAGCGGGATACAGGGAGCCGATACGCAGTATTTT. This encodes CASGIQGADTQYF.

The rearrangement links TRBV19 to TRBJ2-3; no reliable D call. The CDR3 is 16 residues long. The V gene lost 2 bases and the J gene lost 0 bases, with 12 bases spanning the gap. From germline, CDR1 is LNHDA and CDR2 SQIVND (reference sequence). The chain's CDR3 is CASSIIPSDSTDTQYF. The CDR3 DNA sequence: TGTGCCAGTAGTATAATACCCTCGGATAGCACAGATACGCAGTATTTT.

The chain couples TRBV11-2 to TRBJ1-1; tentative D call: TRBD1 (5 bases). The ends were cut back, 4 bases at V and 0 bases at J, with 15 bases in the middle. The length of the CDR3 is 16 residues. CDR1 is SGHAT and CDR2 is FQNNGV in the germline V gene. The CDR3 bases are TGTGCCAGCAGCTCTGACAGTAGTTACGTGAACACTGAAGCTTTCTTT. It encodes CASSSDSSYVNTEAFF. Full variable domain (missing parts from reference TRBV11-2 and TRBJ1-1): EAGVAQSPRYKIIEKRQSVAFWCNPISGHATLYWYQQILGQGPKLLIQFQNNGVVDDSQLPKDRFSAERLKGVDSTLKIQPAKLEDSAVYLCASSSDSSYVNTEAFFGQGTRLTVV.

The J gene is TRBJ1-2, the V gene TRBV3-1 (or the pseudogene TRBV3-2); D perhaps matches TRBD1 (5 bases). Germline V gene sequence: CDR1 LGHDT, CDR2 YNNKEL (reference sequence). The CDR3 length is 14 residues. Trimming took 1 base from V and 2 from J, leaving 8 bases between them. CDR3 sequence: CASSQAGGNYGYTF. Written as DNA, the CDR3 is TGTGCCAGCAGCCAAGCCGGGGGGAACTATGGCTACACCTTC.

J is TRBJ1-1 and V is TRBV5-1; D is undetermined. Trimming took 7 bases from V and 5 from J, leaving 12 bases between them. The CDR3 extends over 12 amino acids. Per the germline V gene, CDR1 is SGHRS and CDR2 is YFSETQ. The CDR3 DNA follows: TGCGCCAGCGCAGACTTTGAAACTGAAGCTTTCTTT. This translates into CASADFETEAFF.

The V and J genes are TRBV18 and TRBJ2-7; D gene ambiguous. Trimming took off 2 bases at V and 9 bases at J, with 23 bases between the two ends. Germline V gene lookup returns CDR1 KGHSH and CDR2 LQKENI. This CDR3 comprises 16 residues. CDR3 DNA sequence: TGTGCCAGCTCACCATTATCCCACAAAGATCCCTCCGGGCAGTACTTC. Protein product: CASSPLSHKDPSGQYF.

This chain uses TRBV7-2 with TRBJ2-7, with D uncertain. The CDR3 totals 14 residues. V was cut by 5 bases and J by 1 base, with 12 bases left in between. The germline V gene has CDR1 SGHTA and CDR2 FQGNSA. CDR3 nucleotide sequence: TGTGCCAGCAGCGTCGGCCCAGCGTCCTACGAGCAGTACTTC. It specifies CASSVGPASYEQYF.

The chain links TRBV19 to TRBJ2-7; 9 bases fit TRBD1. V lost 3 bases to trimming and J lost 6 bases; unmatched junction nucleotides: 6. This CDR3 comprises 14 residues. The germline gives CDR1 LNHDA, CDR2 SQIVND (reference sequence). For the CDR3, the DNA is TGTGCCAGTAGTATGGGGGACAGGGATGGCGAGCAGTACTTC. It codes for CASSMGDRDGEQYF.